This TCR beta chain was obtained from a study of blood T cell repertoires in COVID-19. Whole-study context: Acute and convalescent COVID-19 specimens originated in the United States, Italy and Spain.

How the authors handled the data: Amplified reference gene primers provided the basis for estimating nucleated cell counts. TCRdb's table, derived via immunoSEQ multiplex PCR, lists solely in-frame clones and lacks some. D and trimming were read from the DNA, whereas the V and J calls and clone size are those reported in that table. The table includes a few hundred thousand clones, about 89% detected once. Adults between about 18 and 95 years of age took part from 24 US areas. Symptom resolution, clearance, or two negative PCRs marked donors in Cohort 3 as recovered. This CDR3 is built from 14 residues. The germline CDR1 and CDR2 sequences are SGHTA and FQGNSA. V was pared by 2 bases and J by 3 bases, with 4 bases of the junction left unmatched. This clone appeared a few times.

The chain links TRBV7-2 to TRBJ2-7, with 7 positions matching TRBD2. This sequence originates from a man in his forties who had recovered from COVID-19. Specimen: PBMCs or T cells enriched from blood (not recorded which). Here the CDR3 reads CASSLFASGYEQYF. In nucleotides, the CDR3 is TGTGCCAGCAGCTTATTTGCTAGCGGCTACGAGCAGTACTTC. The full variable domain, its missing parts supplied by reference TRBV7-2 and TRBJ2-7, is GAGVSQSPSNKVTEKGKDVELRCDPISGHTALYWYRQSLGQGLEFLIYFQGNSAPDKSGLPSDRFSAERTGGSVSTLTIQRTQQEDSAVYLCASSLFASGYEQYFGPGTRLTVT.